Following are 22 T cell receptor beta chains from one sample sequenced in a study of prognosis after radiotherapy for stage I lung cancer. The TCR beta CDR3 region was amplified from genomic DNA, with two rounds of multiplex PCR being used for the amplification. Primers specific to each TRBV and TRBJ gene were used in first-round PCR. Each CDR3 protein gets one entry after TCRdb re-called the multiplex PCR reads with MiXCR. The sample lists tens of thousands of distinct CDR3 sequences; around 24% were seen once. Specimen: PBMCs, collected before or after stereotactic body radiation therapy (not recorded which). The receptors come from a donor of 50 years or more with non-small cell lung cancer.

Many counts were recorded for this clonotype. This chain joins TRBV10-2 and TRBJ1-1; D not certain. CDR1 WSHSY and CDR2 SAAADI come from the germline V gene. With 1 base removed from V and 5 bases from J, the gap between germline ends came to 11 bases. This CDR3 has 14 residues. The CDR3 region has the DNA TGCGCCAGCAGTGAGTTGGGGAGTCTAACTGAAGCTTTCTTT. Translated, it gives CASSELGSLTEAFF.

Notes on this clonotype: A far larger clone is just one base off, so this is likely a read error. The CDR3 region is CASSYSAGGPGELVF. CDR3 nucleotide sequence: TGTGCCAGCAGTTACTCGGCGGGGGGGCCCGGGGAGCTGGTTTTT. This chain links TRBV6-6 with TRBJ2-2; 9 bases fit TRBD2. The V gene's germline CDR1 is MNHNY and CDR2 SVGAGI (reference sequence). CDR3 length equals 15 residues.

The chain has TRBV6-1 and TRBJ2-3, with D perhaps TRBD2 (7 bases). CDR1 is MNHNS, CDR2 SASEGT, per germline. This CDR3 is 15 amino acids long. V was cut by 5 bases and J by 6 bases, with 18 bases left in between. This CDR3 is CASSPRGAGSDTQYF. CDR3 nucleotides: TGTGCCAGCAGTCCTCGGGGGGCAGGGAGTGATACGCAGTATTTT.

Comment on this clonotype: A read error is the likely source, as a far larger clone sits one nucleotide away. Here the CDR3 DNA reads TGTGCCAGCATTTACTCGGGTTCGCGGGGGGTTTACAATGAGCAGTTCTTC. It translates to CASIYSGSRGVYNEQFF. V is TRBV6-4 and J is TRBJ2-1; 8 bases fit TRBD2. After removal of 7 bases from V and 4 bases from J, the junction contained 15 bases not matched to a gene. Germline CDR1 and CDR2: MRHNA and SNTAGT. The CDR3 is 17 residues long.

About this clonotype: Since a far larger clone is one base different, this is likely a read error. The J gene is TRBJ2-7, the V gene TRBV6-4; 8 nucleotides agree with TRBD1. CDR1 and CDR2 from the germline V gene are MRHNA and SNTAGT. The ends lost 7 bases at V and 1 base at J; junction bases unmatched: 18. CDR3 length: 18 residues. CDR3 amino acids: CASIQQRTGTGRSYEQYF. CDR3 sequence (DNA): TGTGCCAGCATTCAACAGCGAACCGGGACAGGTCGGTCCTACGAGCAGTACTTC.

This clonotype was seen ten or more times. The chain couples TRBV3-1 to TRBJ2-7; a weak D match, TRBD1 (5 bases). From germline, CDR1 is LGHDT and CDR2 YNNKEL (reference sequence). This CDR3 is 15 amino acids long. Trimming took off 5 bases at V and 2 bases at J, with 16 bases between the two ends. CDR3 residues: CASSTSSRVPYEQYF. The CDR3 DNA follows: TGTGCCAGCAGCACTTCGAGCAGGGTCCCCTACGAGCAGTACTTC.

On this clonotype itself: This likely came from a read error, as a far larger clone is one base away. The chain has TRBV6-9 and TRBJ1-6; 8 nucleotides agree with TRBD1. The germline gives CDR1 MNHGY, CDR2 SVAAGI. The length of the CDR3 is 16 residues. In DNA form, the CDR3 reads TGTGCCAGCAGTTACGGGGACAGGTCCTATAATTCACCCCTCCGCTTT. This sequence encodes CASSYGDRSYNSPLRF.

This clonotype has more than one count but fewer than ten. The chain is built from TRBV20-1 and TRBJ1-1; D gene unclear. Looked up from germline, CDR1 is DFQATT and CDR2 is SNEGSKA (reference sequence). This CDR3 is built from 16 residues. Trimming stripped 3 bases from V and 1 base from J, with 18 bases between. The CDR3 DNA is TGCAGTGCTAGTCCGGGTGGTTTCTCCCAGAACACTGAAGCTTTCTTT. This encodes CSASPGGFSQNTEAFF.

A single count supports this clonotype. This rearrangement joins TRBV19 to TRBJ1-2, with 12 bases lining up with TRBD1. Germline V gene data show CDR1 as LNHDA and CDR2 as SQIVND (reference sequence). Germline trimming cut 4 bases from V and 8 bases from J; bases unmatched to any gene: 14. The CDR3 loop spans 17 amino acids. The CDR3 protein is CASSTNIGTGGAVGYTF. The DNA of the CDR3 is TGTGCCAGTAGTACAAACATCGGGACAGGGGGCGCGGTCGGCTACACCTTC.

This clonotype was recorded at least ten times. The V call is TRBV28, the J call TRBJ2-6, with D possibly matching TRBD2 (5 bases). Germline V gene data show CDR1 as MDHEN and CDR2 as SYDVKM. Trimming removed 5 bases from V and 0 bases from J, with 8 bases in between. The CDR3 length is 15 residues. CDR3 DNA: TGTGCCAGCAGTGCCGCGGGCTCTGGGGCCAACGTCCTGACTTTC. Protein product: CASSAAGSGANVLTF. The full variable domain, completed using reference TRBV28 and TRBJ2-6, is DVKVTQSSRYLVKRTGEKVFLECVQDMDHENMFWYRQDPGLGLRLIYFSYDVKMKEKGDIPEGYSVSREKKERFSLILESASTNQTSMYLCASSAAGSGANVLTFGAGSRLTVL.

As regards this clonotype: A much bigger clone sits one base away, suggesting this may be a read error. The chain joins TRBV5-5 to TRBJ1-2; D call uncertain. This CDR3 has 14 amino acids. CDR1 is SGHKS and CDR2 is YYEKEE in the germline V gene (reference sequence). CDR3 protein: CASSLDLAGYDYTF. CDR3 DNA sequence: TGTGCCAGCAGCTTGGATCTGGCGGGCTATGACTACACCTTC. Together with reference TRBV5-5 and TRBJ1-2, the CDR3 gives the full variable domain: DAGVTQSPTHLIKTRGQQVTLRCSPISGHKSVSWYQQVLGQGPQFIFQYYEKEERGRGNFPDRFSARQFPNYSSELNVNALLLGDSALYLCASSLDLAGYDYTFGSGTRLTVV.

Ten or more counts support this clonotype. The V and J genes are TRBV28 and TRBJ1-1; tentative D call: TRBD1 (5 bases). V was pared by 4 bases and J by 4 bases, with 10 bases between. This CDR3 has 13 amino acids. Germline V lookup: CDR1 MDHEN, CDR2 SYDVKM. In DNA, the CDR3 is TGTGCCAGCAGTTACGACAGTATCACTGAAGCTTTCTTT. As protein: CASSYDSITEAFF.

For this clonotype: A single base separates this from a much larger clone, so it may be a read error. The J gene is TRBJ1-4, the V gene TRBV3-1, with D maybe TRBD1 (5 bases). The germline V gene has CDR1 LGHDT and CDR2 YNNKEL (reference sequence). CDR3 length equals 13 residues. The DNA for the CDR3 is TGTGCCAGCATCCAAGAGGTCCAGGGCGGACTGTTTTTT. Encoded protein: CASIQEVQGGLFF.

In this sample, this clonotype turned up many times. The chain links TRBV20-1 to TRBJ1-6; possible D gene TRBD1, 5 bases. The CDR3 totals 15 residues. In germline, CDR1 is DFQATT, CDR2 SNEGSKA (reference sequence). Deletions cut 3 bases from V and 9 bases from J, with 18 bases between. As DNA, the CDR3 is TGCAGTGCTAGTCCCCTGGGGCGCGAGGGTTCACCCCTCCACTTT. It is translated as CSASPLGREGSPLHF.

The sample holds many counts of this clonotype. The chain has TRBV20-1 and TRBJ1-5; TRBD1 matches 11 bases. The J segment lost 2 bases and the V segment lost 6 bases, leaving 15 bases of the junction unmatched. CDR1 and CDR2 (germline): DFQATT, SNEGSKA (reference sequence). There are 18 residues in the CDR3. CDR3 sequence: CSANNRDRGWKGNQPQHF. Here the CDR3 DNA reads TGCAGTGCGAACAACCGGGACAGGGGGTGGAAAGGCAATCAGCCCCAGCATTTT.

This clonotype has ten or more counts. The chain joins TRBV30 to TRBJ1-2, with 9 nucleotides matching TRBD1. The CDR3 runs to 13 residues. J gave up 7 bases and V 2 bases, and 5 bases lay outside the gene matches. Germline CDR1 and CDR2: GTSNPN and SVGIG (reference sequence). The CDR3 is CAWSRDRVSGYTF. The CDR3 region has the DNA TGTGCCTGGAGTAGGGACAGGGTGAGTGGCTACACCTTC. Variable domain in full (rest from reference TRBV30 and TRBJ1-2): SQTIHQWPATLVQPVGSPLSLECTVEGTSNPNLYWYRQAAGRGLQLLFYSVGIGQISSEVPQNLSASRPQDRQFILSSKKLLLSDSGFYLCAWSRDRVSGYTFGSGTRLTVV.

The rearrangement joins TRBV19 to TRBJ2-7, with TRBD1 as a possible D gene (5 bases). V was pared by 10 bases and J by 2 bases, with 9 bases between. Germline CDR1 is LNHDA and CDR2 is SQIVND (reference sequence). CDR3 length: 11 amino acids. For the CDR3, the DNA is TGTGCCACGGGCAGGGCCTACGAGCAGTACTTC. Translating gives CATGRAYEQYF.

This clonotype was seen ten or more times. This chain uses TRBV20-1 with TRBJ2-1, with TRBD2 matching 9 bases. With V trimmed by 2 bases and J by 7 bases, 9 bases remained unmatched. Germline lookup yields CDR1 DFQATT and CDR2 SNEGSKA (reference sequence). The CDR3 contains 15 residues. CDR3 loop: CSARSGSGSFNEQFF. CDR3 coding DNA: TGCAGTGCTAGATCGGGTAGCGGGAGTTTTAATGAGCAGTTCTTC.

On this clonotype: Being one base from a much bigger clone, this may be a read error. The chain recombines TRBV7-6 with TRBJ1-5; the D gene is possibly TRBD1 (5 bases). This CDR3 comprises 13 residues. Germline-derived CDR1 and CDR2 are SGHVS and FNYEAQ. V dropped 5 bases and J dropped 7 bases, with 12 bases sitting between them. CDR3: CASSRSWGQPQHF. The CDR3 DNA is TGTGCCAGCAGCCGATCCTGGGGGCAGCCCCAGCATTTT.

This clonotype was observed a single time. A read error is possible here, since a much larger clone lies one base away. DNA of the CDR3: TGCGCCAACAGCGTATTAGCCGGGACTAGTGACAGCACAGATACGCAGTATTTT. This gives the protein CANSVLAGTSDSTDTQYF. This chain links TRBV5-1 with TRBJ2-3; 8 nucleotides align to TRBD2. CDR3 length: 18 residues. Germline loops: CDR1 SGHRS, CDR2 YFSETQ.

The table lists this clonotype with many counts. The V and J genes are TRBV25-1 and TRBJ1-1, with D possibly being TRBD1 (6 bases). The CDR3 sequence is 16 residues long. Deletions cut 4 bases from V and 1 base from J, with 16 bases between. Germline V gives CDR1 MGHDK, CDR2 SYGVNS. Written as DNA, the CDR3 is TGTGCCAGCAGTGCCCCCGGGACAAGAGGGAACACTGAAGCTTTCTTT. It specifies CASSAPGTRGNTEAFF.

This clonotype was seen repeatedly, ten times or more. The CDR3 protein is CASSPTTASSTDTQYF. The CDR3 coding sequence is TGTGCCAGCAGCCCCACGACCGCCTCTAGCACAGATACGCAGTATTTT. The rearrangement links TRBV6-5 to TRBJ2-3; D is uncertain. In germline, CDR1 is MNHEY, CDR2 SVGAGI. CDR3 length equals 16 residues. V dropped 6 bases and J dropped 0 bases, with 16 bases sitting between them.